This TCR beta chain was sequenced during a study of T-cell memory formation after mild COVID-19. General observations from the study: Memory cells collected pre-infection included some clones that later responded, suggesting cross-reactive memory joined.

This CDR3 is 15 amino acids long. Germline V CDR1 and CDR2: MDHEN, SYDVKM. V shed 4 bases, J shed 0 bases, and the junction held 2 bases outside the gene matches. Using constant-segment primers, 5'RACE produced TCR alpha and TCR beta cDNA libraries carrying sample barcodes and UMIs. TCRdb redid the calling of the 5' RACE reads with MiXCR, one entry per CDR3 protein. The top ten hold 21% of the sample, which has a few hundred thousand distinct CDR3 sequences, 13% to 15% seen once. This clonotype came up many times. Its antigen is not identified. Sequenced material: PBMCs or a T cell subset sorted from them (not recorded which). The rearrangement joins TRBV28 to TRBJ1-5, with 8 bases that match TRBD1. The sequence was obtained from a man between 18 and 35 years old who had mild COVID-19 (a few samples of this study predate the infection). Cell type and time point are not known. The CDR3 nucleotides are TGTGCCAGCAGTTCGACAGGGGATAGCAATCAGCCCCAGCATTTT. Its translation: CASSSTGDSNQPQHF.